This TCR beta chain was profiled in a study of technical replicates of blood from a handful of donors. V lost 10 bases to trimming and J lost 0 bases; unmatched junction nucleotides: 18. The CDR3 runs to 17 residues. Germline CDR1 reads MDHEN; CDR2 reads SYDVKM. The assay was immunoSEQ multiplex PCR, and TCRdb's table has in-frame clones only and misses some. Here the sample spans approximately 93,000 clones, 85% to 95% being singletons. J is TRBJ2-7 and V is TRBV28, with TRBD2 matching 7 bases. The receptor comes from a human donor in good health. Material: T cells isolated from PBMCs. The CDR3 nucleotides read TGTGCCACCCTAGTCTCTCCGGGACTAACCAGCTCCTACGAGCAGTACTTC. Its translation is CATLVSPGLTSSYEQYF. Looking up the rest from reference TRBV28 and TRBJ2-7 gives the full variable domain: DVKVTQSSRYLVKRTGEKVFLECVQDMDHENMFWYRQDPGLGLRLIYFSYDVKMKEKGDIPEGYSVSREKKERFSLILESASTNQTSMYLCATLVSPGLTSSYEQYFGPGTRLTVT.